Presented here are 4 T cell receptor beta chains from one specimen sequenced in a study of shared clonotypes between healthy human individuals. Data came from immunoSEQ multiplex PCR; TCRdb stores just in-frame clones and leaves some out. The table shows 980,000 or so clones, with about 80% occurring only once. Sequenced: memory CD4+ T cells sorted from blood. Noted subset: CD45RA-negative fraction. The receptors shown here come from a man aged 18 to 35 in good health.

This chain links TRBV10-3 with TRBJ1-4; TRBD1 aligns across 9 bases. The V gene end was trimmed by 2 bases and the J gene end by 2 bases; junction bases not matched to a gene: 3. In germline, CDR1 is ENHRY, CDR2 SYGVKD. The CDR3 length is 16 residues. The CDR3 nucleotides are TGTGCCATCAGTGAGACAGGGGGCGCGACTAATGAAAAACTGTTTTTT. Its protein product is CAISETGGATNEKLFF.

This chain joins TRBV10-2 and TRBJ1-5; 7 bases agree with TRBD1. J gave up 6 bases and V 0 bases, and 5 bases lay outside the gene matches. The V gene's germline CDR1 is WSHSY and CDR2 SAAADI. The CDR3 is 15 residues long. Here the CDR3 DNA reads TGCGCCAGCAGTGAGTCTCCAGGGGGACGTCAGCCCCAGCATTTT. Translating gives CASSESPGGRQPQHF.

The DNA of the CDR3 is TGTGCCAGCAGCCCCCCGTCCGCGGGAACAGATACGCAGTATTTT. It codes for CASSPPSAGTDTQYF. The chain links TRBV7-2 to TRBJ2-3; D possibly corresponds to TRBD2 (6 bases). The germline V gene encodes CDR1 SGHTA and CDR2 FQGNSA. The V end lost 5 bases, the J end lost 3 bases, and 15 bases lay between the germline ends. CDR3 size: 15 residues.

J is TRBJ2-6 and V is TRBV30; D might be TRBD2 (6 bases). The CDR3 extends over 14 amino acids. The V gene lost 8 bases and the J gene lost 0 bases, with 11 bases spanning the gap. Germline CDR1 GTSNPN, CDR2 SVGIG (reference sequence). The CDR3 sequence: CAGLISSGANVLTF. CDR3 coding DNA: TGTGCCGGACTAATAAGCTCTGGGGCCAACGTCCTGACTTTC.